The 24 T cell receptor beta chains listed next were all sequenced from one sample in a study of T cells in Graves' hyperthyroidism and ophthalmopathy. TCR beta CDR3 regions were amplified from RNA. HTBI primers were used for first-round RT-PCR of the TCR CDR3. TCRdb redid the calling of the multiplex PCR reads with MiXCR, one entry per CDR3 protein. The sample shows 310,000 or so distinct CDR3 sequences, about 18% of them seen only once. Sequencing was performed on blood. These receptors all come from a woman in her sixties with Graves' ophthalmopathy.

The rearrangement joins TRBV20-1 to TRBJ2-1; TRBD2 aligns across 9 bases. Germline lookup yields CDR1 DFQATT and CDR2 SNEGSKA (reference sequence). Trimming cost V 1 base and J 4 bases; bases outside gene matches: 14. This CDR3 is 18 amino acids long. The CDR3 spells CSARGALAGGPGYNEQFF. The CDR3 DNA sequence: TGCAGTGCTAGAGGAGCCCTGGCGGGGGGGCCGGGATACAATGAGCAGTTCTTC.

The CDR3 reads CASSIRTGAYTDTQYF. CDR3 DNA: TGTGCCAGCAGTATTCGGACAGGGGCCTACACAGATACGCAGTATTTT. This chain connects TRBV2 to TRBJ2-3; 9 bases line up with TRBD1. CDR3 size: 16 residues. Germline V gives CDR1 SNHLY, CDR2 FYNNEI. Trimming removed 5 bases from V and 2 bases from J; junction bases left unmatched: 8.

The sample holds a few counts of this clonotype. CDR3 protein: CASSASGLSSYNEQFF. The CDR3 region has the DNA TGTGCCAGCAGTGCATCAGGGTTAAGCTCCTACAATGAGCAGTTCTTC. The V call is TRBV6-1, the J call TRBJ2-1; D is perhaps TRBD1 (5 bases). The CDR3 has 16 amino acids. Trimming removed 4 bases from V and 0 bases from J, with 13 bases in between. Germline loops: CDR1 MNHNS, CDR2 SASEGT.

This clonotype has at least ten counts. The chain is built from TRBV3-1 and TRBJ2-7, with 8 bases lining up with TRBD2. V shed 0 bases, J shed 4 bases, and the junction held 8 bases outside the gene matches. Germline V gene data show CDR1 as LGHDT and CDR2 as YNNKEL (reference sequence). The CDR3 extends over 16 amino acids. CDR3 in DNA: TGTGCCAGCAGCCAAGATGACGGACTAGCTCCTTACGAGCAGTACTTC. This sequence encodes CASSQDDGLAPYEQYF.

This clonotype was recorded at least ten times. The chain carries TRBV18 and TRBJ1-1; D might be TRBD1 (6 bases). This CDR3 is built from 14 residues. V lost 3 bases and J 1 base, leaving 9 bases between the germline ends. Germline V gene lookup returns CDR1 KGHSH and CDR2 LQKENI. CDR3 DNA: TGTGCCAGCTCACCGGACAGAACGAACACTGAAGCTTTCTTT. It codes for CASSPDRTNTEAFF.

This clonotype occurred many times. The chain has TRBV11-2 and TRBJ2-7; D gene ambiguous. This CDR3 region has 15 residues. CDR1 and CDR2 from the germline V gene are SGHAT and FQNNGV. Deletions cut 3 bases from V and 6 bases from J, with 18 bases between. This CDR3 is CASSLAPLGSSEQYF. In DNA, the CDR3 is TGTGCCAGCAGCTTGGCCCCACTGGGATCGAGCGAGCAGTACTTC.

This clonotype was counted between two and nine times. CDR3 region: CASSSGQGEDEQYF. The CDR3 DNA is TGTGCCAGCAGCTCCGGACAGGGGGAGGACGAGCAGTACTTC. This chain uses TRBV7-3 with TRBJ2-7; 10 nucleotides line up with TRBD1. CDR1 and CDR2 (germline): SGHTA, FQGTGA. Trimming removed 4 bases from V and 5 bases from J; junction bases left unmatched: 5. The CDR3 extends over 14 amino acids. Together with reference TRBV7-3 and TRBJ2-7, the CDR3 gives the full variable domain: GAGVSQTPSNKVTEKGKYVELRCDPISGHTALYWYRQSLGQGPEFLIYFQGTGAADDSGLPNDRFFAVRPEGSVSTLKIQRTERGDSAVYLCASSSGQGEDEQYFGPGTRLTVT.

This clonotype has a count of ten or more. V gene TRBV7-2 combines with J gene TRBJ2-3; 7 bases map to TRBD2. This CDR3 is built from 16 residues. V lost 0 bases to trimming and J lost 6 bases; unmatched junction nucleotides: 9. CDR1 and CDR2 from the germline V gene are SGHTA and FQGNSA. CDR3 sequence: CASSLAISGIRDTQYF. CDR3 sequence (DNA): TGTGCCAGCAGCTTAGCGATCAGCGGGATCCGTGATACGCAGTATTTT. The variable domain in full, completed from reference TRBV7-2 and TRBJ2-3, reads GAGVSQSPSNKVTEKGKDVELRCDPISGHTALYWYRQSLGQGLEFLIYFQGNSAPDKSGLPSDRFSAERTGGSVSTLTIQRTQQEDSAVYLCASSLAISGIRDTQYFGPGTRLTVL.

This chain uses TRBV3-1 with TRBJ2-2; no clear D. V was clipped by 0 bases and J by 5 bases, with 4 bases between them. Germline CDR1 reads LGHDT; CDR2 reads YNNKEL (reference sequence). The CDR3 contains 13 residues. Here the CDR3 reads CASSQEVTGELFF. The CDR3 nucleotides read TGTGCCAGCAGCCAAGAGGTTACCGGGGAGCTGTTTTTT.

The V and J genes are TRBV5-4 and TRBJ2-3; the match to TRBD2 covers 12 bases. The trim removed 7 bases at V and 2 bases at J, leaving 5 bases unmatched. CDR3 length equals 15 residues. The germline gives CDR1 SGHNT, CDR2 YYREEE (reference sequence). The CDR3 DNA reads TGTGCCAGCTTACTAGCGGGGGGAGCCACAGATACGCAGTATTTT. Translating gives CASLLAGGATDTQYF.

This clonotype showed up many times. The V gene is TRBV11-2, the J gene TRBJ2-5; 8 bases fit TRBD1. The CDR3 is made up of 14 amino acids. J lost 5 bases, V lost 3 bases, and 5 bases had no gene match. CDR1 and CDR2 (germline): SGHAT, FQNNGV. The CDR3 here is CASSFGQGFETQYF. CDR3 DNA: TGTGCCAGCAGCTTTGGACAGGGTTTCGAGACCCAGTACTTC.

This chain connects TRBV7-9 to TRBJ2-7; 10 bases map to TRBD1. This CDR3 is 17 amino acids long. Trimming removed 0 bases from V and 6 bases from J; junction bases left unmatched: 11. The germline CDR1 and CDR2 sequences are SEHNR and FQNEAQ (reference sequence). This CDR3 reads CASSLANPGTGEREQYF. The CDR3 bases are TGTGCCAGCAGCTTAGCGAATCCCGGGACAGGGGAGCGCGAGCAGTACTTC.

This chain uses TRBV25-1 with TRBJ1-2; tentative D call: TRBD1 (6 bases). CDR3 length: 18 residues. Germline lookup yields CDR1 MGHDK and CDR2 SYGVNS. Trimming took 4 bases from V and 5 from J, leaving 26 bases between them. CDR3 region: CASSGGPGGRGIRYGYTF. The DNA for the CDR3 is TGTGCCAGCAGTGGGGGACCCGGGGGGCGCGGTATTCGGTATGGCTACACCTTC.

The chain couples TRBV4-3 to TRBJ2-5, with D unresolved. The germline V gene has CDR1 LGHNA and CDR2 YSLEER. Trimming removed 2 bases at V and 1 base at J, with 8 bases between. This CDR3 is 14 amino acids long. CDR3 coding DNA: TGCGCCAGCAGCCAATCGACGGGCCAAGAGACCCAGTACTTC. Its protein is CASSQSTGQETQYF.

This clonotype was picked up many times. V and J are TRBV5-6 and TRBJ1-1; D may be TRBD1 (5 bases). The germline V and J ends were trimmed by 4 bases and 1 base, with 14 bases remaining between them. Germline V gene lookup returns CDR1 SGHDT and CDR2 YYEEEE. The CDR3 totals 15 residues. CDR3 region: CASSQLDSSNTEAFF. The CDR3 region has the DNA TGTGCCAGCAGCCAACTCGACAGCTCGAACACTGAAGCTTTCTTT.

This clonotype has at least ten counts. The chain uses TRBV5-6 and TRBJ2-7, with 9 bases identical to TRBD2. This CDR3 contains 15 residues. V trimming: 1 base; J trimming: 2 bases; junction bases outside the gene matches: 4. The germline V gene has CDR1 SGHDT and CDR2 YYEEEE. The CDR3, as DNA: TGTGCCAGCAGCTTGCGACTAGCGGTTACCTACGAGCAGTACTTC. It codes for CASSLRLAVTYEQYF.

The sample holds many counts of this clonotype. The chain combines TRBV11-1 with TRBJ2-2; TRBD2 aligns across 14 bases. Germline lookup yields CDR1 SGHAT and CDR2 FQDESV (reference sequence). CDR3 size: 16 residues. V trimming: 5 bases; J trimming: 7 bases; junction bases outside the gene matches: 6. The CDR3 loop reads CASSVGLAGVVGELFF. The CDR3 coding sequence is TGTGCCAGCAGCGTGGGACTAGCGGGAGTCGTCGGGGAGCTGTTTTTT. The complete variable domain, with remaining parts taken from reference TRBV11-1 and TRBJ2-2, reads EAEVAQSPRYKITEKSQAVAFWCDPISGHATLYWYRQILGQGPELLVQFQDESVVDDSQLPKDRFSAERLKGVDSTLKIQPAELGDSAMYLCASSVGLAGVVGELFFGEGSRLTVL.

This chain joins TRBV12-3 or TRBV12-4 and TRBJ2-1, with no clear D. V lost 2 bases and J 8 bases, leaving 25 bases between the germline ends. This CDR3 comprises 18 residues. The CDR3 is CASSLPSPARPPGHEQFF. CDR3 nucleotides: TGTGCCAGCAGTTTACCCTCCCCGGCGCGACCCCCCGGACATGAGCAGTTCTTC.

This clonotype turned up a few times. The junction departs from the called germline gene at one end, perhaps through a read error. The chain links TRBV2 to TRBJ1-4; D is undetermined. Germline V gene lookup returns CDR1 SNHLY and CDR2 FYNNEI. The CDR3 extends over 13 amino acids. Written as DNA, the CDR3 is TGTGCCAGCAGTACGTTGCAAAATGGAAAACTGTTTTTT. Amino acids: CASSTLQNGKLFF.

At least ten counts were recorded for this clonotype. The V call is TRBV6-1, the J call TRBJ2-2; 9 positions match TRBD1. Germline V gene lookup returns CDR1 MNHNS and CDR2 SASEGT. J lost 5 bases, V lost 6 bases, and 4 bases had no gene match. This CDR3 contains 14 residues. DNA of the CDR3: TGTGCCAGCAGGGGGGACAGGGTTACCGGGGAGCTGTTTTTT. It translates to CASRGDRVTGELFF.

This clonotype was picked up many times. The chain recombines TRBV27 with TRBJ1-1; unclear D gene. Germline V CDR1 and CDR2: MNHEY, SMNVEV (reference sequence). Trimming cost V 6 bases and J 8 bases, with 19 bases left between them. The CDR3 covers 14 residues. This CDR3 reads CASRQTAIGVEAFF. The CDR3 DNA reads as TGTGCCAGCAGACAAACAGCGATAGGCGTGGAAGCTTTCTTT.

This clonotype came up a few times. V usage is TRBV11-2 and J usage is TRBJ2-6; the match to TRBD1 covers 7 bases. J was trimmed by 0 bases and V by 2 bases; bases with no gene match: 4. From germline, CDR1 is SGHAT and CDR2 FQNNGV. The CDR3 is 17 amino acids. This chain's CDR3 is CASSLRRGNSGANVLTF. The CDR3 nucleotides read TGTGCCAGCAGCTTACGCAGGGGGAACTCTGGGGCCAACGTCCTGACTTTC.

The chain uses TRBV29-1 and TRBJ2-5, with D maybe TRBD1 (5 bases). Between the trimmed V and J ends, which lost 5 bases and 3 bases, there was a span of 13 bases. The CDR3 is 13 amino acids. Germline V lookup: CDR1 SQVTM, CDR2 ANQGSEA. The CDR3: CSVLRQRKETQYF. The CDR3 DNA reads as TGCAGCGTTTTACGACAGCGTAAAGAGACCCAGTACTTC.

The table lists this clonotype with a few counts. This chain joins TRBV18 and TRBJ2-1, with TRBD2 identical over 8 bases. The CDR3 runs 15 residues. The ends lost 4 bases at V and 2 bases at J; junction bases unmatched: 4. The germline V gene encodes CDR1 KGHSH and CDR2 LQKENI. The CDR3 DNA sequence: TGTGCCAGCTCACTAGCGGGGTACCCCTACAATGAGCAGTTCTTC. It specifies CASSLAGYPYNEQFF.